These 10 T cell receptor beta chains share one sample of origin, sequenced in a study of molecular identifiers for immune sequencing clone quantification. TCRdb reprocessed the PCR reads via MiXCR and lists one record per CDR3 protein. This table holds about 320,000 distinct CDR3 sequences, about 22% found once. The sample consisted of naive CD8+ T cells from blood, with Jurkat cell RNA spiked in. Subset here: FACS-sorted CD8+CD4-CCR7+CD45RA+ naive T cells. These receptors all come from a human donor in good health. Some libraries in this study had Jurkat cell RNA spiked in.

CDR3 amino acids: CASSPTWGGRDEQFF. CDR3 coding DNA: TGTGCCAGCAGTCCCACGTGGGGGGGGCGGGATGAGCAGTTCTTC. The chain combines TRBV12-3 or TRBV12-4 with TRBJ2-1; TRBD2 might be the D (7 bases). V was trimmed by 5 bases and J by 8 bases, leaving 19 bases between them. The CDR3 is 15 amino acids.

This clonotype has only a few counts. The chain uses TRBV6-2 or TRBV6-3 and TRBJ2-5; 8 nucleotides agree with TRBD2. The CDR3 sequence is 17 residues long. V trimming: 6 bases; J trimming: 5 bases; junction bases outside the gene matches: 17. Germline values: CDR1 MNHEY, CDR2 SVGEGT. For the CDR3, the DNA is TGTGCCAGCAGCCCCTTCGGGTTAAGCGGGAGTAGCGAGACCCAGTACTTC. Protein product: CASSPFGLSGSSETQYF.

This clonotype turned up a few times. This may arise from a read error, as a much more abundant clone is one base away. V is TRBV5-5 and J is TRBJ2-3, with TRBD1 matching over 8 bases. This CDR3 region has 18 residues. Germline V gene lookup returns CDR1 SGHKS and CDR2 YYEKEE (reference sequence). Here the CDR3 reads CANSLAYTGTGVTDTQYF. The DNA of the CDR3 is TGTGCCAACAGCTTGGCCTACACCGGGACAGGAGTCACAGATACGCAGTATTTT.

This clonotype was picked up many times. This rearrangement joins TRBV4-1 to TRBJ1-1; D unclear. The germline V gene encodes CDR1 MGHRA and CDR2 YSYEKL. V lost 0 bases and J 1 base, leaving 12 bases between the germline ends. This CDR3 has 16 residues. The CDR3 sequence is CASSQDRGQPNTEAFF. CDR3 coding DNA: TGCGCCAGCAGCCAAGATCGTGGCCAGCCGAACACTGAAGCTTTCTTT.

This clonotype was detected ten times or more. V is TRBV5-6 and J is TRBJ1-1; the D gene is possibly TRBD1 (5 bases). The CDR3 is made up of 12 amino acids. V lost 0 bases and J lost 9, with 9 bases in between. Looked up from germline, CDR1 is SGHDT and CDR2 is YYEEEE. CDR3 amino acids: CASSLADTKAFF. Here the CDR3 DNA reads TGTGCCAGCAGCTTGGCGGACACAAAAGCTTTCTTT.

This clonotype was observed at least ten times. The rearrangement joins TRBV29-1 to TRBJ2-1, with 7 bases aligning to TRBD2. From germline, CDR1 is SQVTM and CDR2 ANQGSEA. The CDR3 contains 14 residues. V lost 1 base to trimming and J lost 2 bases; unmatched junction nucleotides: 2. CDR3 protein: CSVEGRGTYNEQFF. CDR3 nucleotides: TGCAGCGTTGAAGGGCGGGGGACCTACAATGAGCAGTTCTTC.

In regard to this clonotype: A much larger clone lies a single base off, so this may be a read error. The chain has TRBV29-1 and TRBJ2-7; D remains unclear. Looked up from germline, CDR1 is SQVTM and CDR2 is ANQGSEA. The CDR3 has 12 residues. V lost 6 bases and J lost 0, with 9 bases in between. The CDR3 DNA reads TGCAGCGTGGCAGAGAACTCCTACGAGCAGTACTTC. It translates to CSVAENSYEQYF.

The rearrangement uses TRBV4-1 and TRBJ1-1; 9 bases agree with TRBD1. V shed 1 base and J 7 bases; nucleotides not matched to a gene: 7. The CDR3 has 15 residues. Germline V lookup: CDR1 MGHRA, CDR2 YSYEKL. The CDR3 DNA reads as TGCGCCAGCAGCCAAGTGGTTACAGGGGGCGGTGAAGCTTTCTTT. Its translation: CASSQVVTGGGEAFF.

The CDR3 DNA reads TGCGCCAGCATCTCAGCGGGGGGTATTCAAGAGACCCAGTACTTC. Its translation is CASISAGGIQETQYF. V usage is TRBV10-2 and J usage is TRBJ2-5; 9 bases align to TRBD2. The V gene's germline CDR1 is WSHSY and CDR2 SAAADI. The trim removed 7 bases at V and 2 bases at J, leaving 8 bases unmatched. This CDR3 has 15 amino acids.

This clonotype was observed many times. This chain joins TRBV6-1 and TRBJ1-2; D unclear. CDR3 length equals 16 residues. Trimming removed 0 bases from V and 3 bases from J, with 14 bases in between. Germline values: CDR1 MNHNS, CDR2 SASEGT. The CDR3 sequence: CASSEAPFGSYYGYTF. CDR3 DNA sequence: TGTGCCAGCAGTGAAGCTCCGTTCGGCAGTTACTATGGCTACACCTTC.